The sequence of this TCR beta chain was determined in a study of blood T cell repertoires in COVID-19. Authors' data handling: Scientists estimated how many nucleated cells there were by amplifying reference gene primers. Profiled with immunoSEQ multiplex PCR; TCRdb holds only in-frame clones, not every one. The V and J calls and clone size are taken from that table; D and trimming were inferred from the DNA. The data contain tens of thousands of clones, about nine tenths of them seen just once; the ten biggest clones take up 6.5% to 8.5%. The germline gives CDR1 SGHRS, CDR2 YFSETQ. This CDR3 spans 14 amino acids. Trimming shortened V by 2 bases and J by 4 bases, and 12 bases separated the two germline ends.

V is TRBV5-1 and J is TRBJ1-1, with D possibly being TRBD1 (5 bases). Sequenced input: peripheral blood. The sequence was collected from a woman of 80 years or more with acute or convalescent COVID-19. CDR3 bases: TGCGCCAGCAGCTTCGGGGGAAGGGCCACTGAAGCTTTCTTT. Protein sequence: CASSFGGRATEAFF.